This T cell receptor beta chain was profiled in a study of OX40 agonist ivuxolimab in advanced cancers. Study-level information: Patients enrolled in dose escalation were diagnosed with hepatocellular carcinoma, melanoma, renal cell or head and neck cancer. Regarding the study as a whole: Mean expanded clone counts were higher in CD8+ than CD4+ T cells. Expanded peripheral T cells had an undetermined antigen specificity.

Turning to this clone: Its antigen is unknown.

Clones were read by immunoSEQ multiplex PCR, and TCRdb kept only the in-frame ones, dropping some. Among about 93,000 clones listed, roughly 94% were seen once. Germline V gene data show CDR1 as SEHNR and CDR2 as FQNEAQ (reference sequence). This CDR3 is built from 17 residues. V shed 5 bases and J shed 0 bases, with 19 bases lying between them. Here the sequenced sample was CD4+ or CD8+ T cells sorted from blood, taken in a trial of the OX40 agonist ivuxolimab. The source is an adult with an advanced solid tumor such as melanoma, head and neck, liver or kidney cancer. This chain links TRBV7-9 with TRBJ1-1; weak D call: TRBD1 (6 bases). The CDR3 loop is CASSPTTGATMNTEAFF. The CDR3 nucleotides are TGTGCCAGCAGCCCTACGACAGGAGCTACGATGAACACTGAAGCTTTCTTT.